This T cell receptor (beta chain) was found in a study of monozygotic twins with inflammatory bowel disease. TCRdb reanalyzed the 5' RACE reads, giving one entry per CDR3 protein sequence and no DNA. This repertoire includes some 170,000 distinct CDR3 sequences. To note about this clonotype: Antigen unknown.

Study findings and constraints: Using the inverse Simpson index, IBD patients had lower TCRbeta diversity than healthy co-twins. Heterogeneous immunosuppressive treatment regimens may have introduced variability into patient repertoires. Twins with IBD had fewer clonotypes in common with others than healthy twins, particularly during disease activity. A single strong IBD-associated signal or clonotype was not supported by the findings.

In germline, CDR1 is SGHAT, CDR2 FQNNGV. This CDR3 has 14 residues. The chain combines TRBV11-2 with TRBJ2-5; with no DNA, the TCRdb D assignment of TRBD1 cannot be verified. Source material: blood. The TCR comes from a human donor with ulcerative colitis or Crohn's disease, or a healthy co-twin of an affected twin (not recorded which). The chain's CDR3 is CASSLVGDQETQYF.